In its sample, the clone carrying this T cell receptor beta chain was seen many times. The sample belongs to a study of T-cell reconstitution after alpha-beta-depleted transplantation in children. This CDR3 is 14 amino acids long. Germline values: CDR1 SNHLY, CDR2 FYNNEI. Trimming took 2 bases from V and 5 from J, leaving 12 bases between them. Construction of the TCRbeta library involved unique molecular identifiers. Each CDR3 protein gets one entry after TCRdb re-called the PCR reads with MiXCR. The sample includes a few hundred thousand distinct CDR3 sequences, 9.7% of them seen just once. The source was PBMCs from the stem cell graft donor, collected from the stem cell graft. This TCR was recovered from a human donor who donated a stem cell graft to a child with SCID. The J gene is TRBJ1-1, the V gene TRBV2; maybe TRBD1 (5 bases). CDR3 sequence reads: CASSELGGETEAFF. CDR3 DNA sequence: TGTGCCAGCAGTGAACTGGGAGGGGAAACTGAAGCTTTCTTT.